A selection of T cell receptor beta chains follows, all from one sample in a study of shared clonotypes between healthy human individuals. Profiled with immunoSEQ multiplex PCR; TCRdb holds only in-frame clones, not every one. In the table there are approximately 650,000 clones, nearly 97% of which are singletons. The material sequenced was naive CD8+ T cells sorted from blood. The receptors come from a woman in her thirties in good health. Each CDR3 is given with its conserved first and last residue. A D gene is named only where the DNA matches it firmly. The size entry is marked missing in some rows and otherwise reads once, few, many or a size class.

d_call j_call v_call clone_size cdr3_aa cdr3_nt
. TRBJ2-3 TRBV29-1 once CSVEDLAGDSTDTQYF TGCAGCGTTGAAGATCTCGCTGGCGATAGCACAGATACGCAGTATTTT
. TRBJ1-2 TRBV19 . CASSISLGRGGYTF TGTGCCAGTAGTATCTCACTCGGCCGGGGCGGCTACACCTTC
. TRBJ1-2 TRBV5-1 . CASSLEGDAGWTF TGCGCCAGCAGCTTGGAGGGGGACGCGGGCTGGACCTTC
. TRBJ2-1 TRBV7-9 once CASSDDLSGGEQFF TGTGCCAGCAGCGACGATCTTTCTGGGGGTGAGCAGTTCTTC
. TRBJ2-1 TRBV11-2 . CASSPLPAIEQFF TGTGCCAGCAGCCCGCTCCCCGCGATTGAGCAGTTCTTC
. TRBJ2-7 TRBV6-6 . CASSSPGGPYEQYF TGTGCCAGCAGTTCCCCCGGCGGCCCCTACGAGCAGTACTTC
. TRBJ2-2 TRBV11-2 . CASSLMSTGELFF TGTGCCAGCAGCTTAATGAGCACCGGGGAGCTGTTTTTT
. TRBJ2-7 TRBV5-8 . CASSLEGTYEQYF TGTGCCAGCAGCTTGGAGGGAACCTACGAGCAGTACTTC
. TRBJ1-2 TRBV9 . CASSGTDRGSYYGYTF TGTGCCAGCAGCGGGACGGATCGGGGTTCCTACTATGGCTACACCTTC
. TRBJ2-7 TRBV13 . CASSLRAYEQYF TGTGCCAGCAGCTTAAGGGCCTACGAGCAGTACTTC
. TRBJ2-2 TRBV27 . CASSLNRAGGELFF TGTGCCAGCAGTTTAAACAGGGCTGGCGGGGAGCTGTTTTTT
. TRBJ2-2 TRBV4-1 . CASSQAQNTGELFF TGCGCCAGCAGCCAAGCCCAAAACACCGGGGAGCTGTTTTTT
. TRBJ2-3 TRBV19 . CATRGASDEFDTQYF TGTGCCACAAGAGGGGCTAGCGACGAATTTGATACGCAGTATTTT
TRBD1 TRBJ2-1 TRBV4-2 . CASSQETGQPHNEQFF TGTGCCAGCAGCCAAGAGACAGGGCAGCCCCACAATGAGCAGTTCTTC
TRBD2 TRBJ2-3 TRBV7-8 . CATSFSEGGLVWTDTQYF TGTGCCACCTCCTTTTCGGAGGGGGGACTAGTTTGGACAGATACGCAGTATTTT
TRBD1 TRBJ2-3 TRBV28 . CASRAGGYTDTQYF TGTGCCAGCAGGGCAGGGGGCTACACAGATACGCAGTATTTT
TRBD2 TRBJ2-1 TRBV25-1 . CASSGIAGGLRNEQFF TGTGCCAGCAGCGGAATAGCGGGAGGGCTCCGCAATGAGCAGTTCTTC
TRBD2 TRBJ2-7 TRBV28 . CASSLLAGGYEQYF TGTGCCAGCAGTTTACTAGCGGGAGGGTACGAGCAGTACTTC
. TRBJ2-5 TRBV25-1 . CASSESPAAKGETQYF TGTGCCAGCAGTGAATCGCCAGCCGCTAAAGGAGAGACCCAGTACTTC
. TRBJ2-1 TRBV28 . CASSFGPRGRSSYNEQFF TGTGCCAGCAGTTTTGGGCCCAGGGGTCGGAGCTCCTACAATGAGCAGTTCTTC
. TRBJ2-1 TRBV19 . CASSIGAVSYNEQFF TGTGCCAGTAGTATAGGGGCGGTCTCCTACAATGAGCAGTTCTTC
. TRBJ2-7 TRBV5-5 . CASSLGPGDSYEQYF TGTGCCAGCAGCTTAGGACCTGGGGACTCCTACGAGCAGTACTTC
. TRBJ2-5 TRBV30 . CAWSPGGGMETQYF TGTGCCTGGAGTCCGGGCGGCGGGATGGAGACCCAGTACTTC
TRBD1 TRBJ2-3 TRBV5-6 . CASSQRDRGRTDTQYF TGTGCCAGCAGCCAGCGGGACAGGGGGCGAACAGATACGCAGTATTTT
. TRBJ2-2 TRBV7-6 . CASSYGLNTGELFF TGTGCCAGCAGCTACGGGTTGAACACCGGGGAGCTGTTTTTT
TRBD1 TRBJ2-7 TRBV6-5 . CASSYLDRVDEQYF TGTGCCAGCAGTTACTTAGACAGGGTCGACGAGCAGTACTTC
. TRBJ1-4 TRBV5-6 . CASSLALRGSNEKLFF TGTGCCAGCAGCTTGGCCCTCCGGGGATCTAATGAAAAACTGTTTTTT
. TRBJ1-1 TRBV7-9 . CASSPISGGTEAFF TGTGCCAGCAGCCCGATTTCGGGAGGGACTGAAGCTTTCTTT
. TRBJ1-3 TRBV11-3 . CASSSGNTIYF TGTGCCAGCAGCTCTGGAAACACCATATATTTT
. TRBJ2-1 TRBV9 . CASSPPSSSYNEQFF TGTGCCAGCAGCCCCCCCAGTAGCTCCTACAATGAGCAGTTCTTC
TRBD2 TRBJ2-1 TRBV28 . CASRLAGSNEQFF TGTGCCAGCAGACTAGCGGGAAGCAATGAGCAGTTCTTC
. TRBJ2-7 TRBV11-2 . CASSYGTGYEQYF TGTGCCAGCAGCTACGGGACTGGCTACGAGCAGTACTTC
. TRBJ1-5 TRBV4-1 . CASSQVPVYSNQPQHF TGCGCCAGCAGCCAAGTTCCAGTCTATAGCAATCAGCCCCAGCATTTT
TRBD1 TRBJ2-7 TRBV19 . CASSIFRDSSYEQYF TGTGCCAGTAGTATATTTCGGGACAGTTCCTACGAGCAGTACTTC
TRBD2 TRBJ2-1 TRBV27 . CASSLSAGGTYNEQFF TGTGCCAGCAGTTTATCCGCGGGAGGGACCTACAATGAGCAGTTCTTC
. TRBJ2-6 TRBV2 . CASLSGANVLTF TGTGCCAGCTTATCTGGGGCCAACGTCCTGACTTTC
. TRBJ2-1 TRBV28 few CASSLGYNEQFF TGTGCCAGCTCGCTAGGTTACAATGAGCAGTTCTTC
. TRBJ2-2 TRBV11-2 . CASSLPGELFF TGTGCCAGCAGCTTACCCGGGGAGCTGTTTTTT
. TRBJ2-1 TRBV29-1 . CSVEIGSGNEQFF TGCAGCGTTGAGATTGGCAGTGGAAATGAGCAGTTCTTC
. TRBJ1-1 TRBV28 . CASSIARNTEAFF TGTGCCAGCAGTATCGCCCGAAACACTGAAGCTTTCTTT
. TRBJ2-7 TRBV7-6 . CASSLVQYEQYF TGTGCCAGCAGCTTAGTTCAATACGAGCAGTACTTC
. TRBJ1-2 TRBV28 . CATLSGSFTGYGYTF TGTGCCACCCTATCAGGGTCCTTCACGGGCTATGGCTACACCTTC
. TRBJ2-7 TRBV7-2 . CASSLWTYEQYF TGTGCCAGCAGCTTATGGACCTACGAGCAGTACTTC
. TRBJ1-1 TRBV7-2 . CASSLAGGGHTEAFF TGTGCCAGCAGCCTAGCGGGCGGAGGACACACTGAAGCTTTCTTT
TRBD1 TRBJ1-3 TRBV19 . CASSIGTGTASGNTIYF TGTGCCAGTAGTATCGGGACAGGAACCGCCTCTGGAAACACCATATATTTT
TRBD1 TRBJ1-3 TRBV2 . CASSPRTGVTLGNTIYF TGTGCCAGCAGCCCGAGGACAGGGGTAACCCTTGGAAACACCATATATTTT
. TRBJ2-7 TRBV13 . CASSLWGTYEQYF TGTGCCAGCAGCTTATGGGGCACCTACGAGCAGTACTTC
TRBD1 TRBJ1-3 TRBV6-1 once CASSLDRGSGNTIYF TGTGCCAGCAGCCTTGACAGGGGGTCTGGCAACACCATATATTTT
TRBD2 TRBJ2-7 TRBV7-9 . CASSPGQLLAGSEQYF TGTGCCAGCAGCCCCGGACAGCTACTAGCGGGAAGCGAGCAGTACTTC
. TRBJ1-1 TRBV28 . CASSRMGQLTEAFF TGTGCCAGCAGTCGCATGGGACAACTCACTGAAGCTTTCTTT
. TRBJ1-4 TRBV6-1 once CASRESEKLFF TGTGCCAGCAGGGAGAGTGAAAAACTGTTTTTT
TRBD2 TRBJ2-1 TRBV7-9 . CASSLVGGSWHNEQFF TGTGCCAGCAGCTTAGTTGGCGGGAGTTGGCACAATGAGCAGTTCTTC